A selection of T cell receptor beta chains follows, all from one sample in a study of CD8 T cells in Susac syndrome. TCRdb re-derived calls from the immunoSEQ multiplex PCR reads in MiXCR, one entry per CDR3 protein. The data hold some 180,000 distinct CDR3 sequences, with 85% to 95% observed a single time. Sequencing was done on a sample of CD4+ T cells from PBMCs. The receptor source for this set is a human donor with Susac syndrome. The CDR3 runs from the conserved cysteine through the conserved F or W. Fields, in order: J gene, clone size, V gene, D gene, CDR3 DNA, CDR3 protein. D genes are given only for firm matches. Rows may omit the clone size; those that give it use once, few, many or a size class.

>TRBJ2-7|.|TRBV5-1|TRBD2
TGCGCCAGCAGTTTCGACGGGGGGGTCGAGCAGTACTTC
CASSFDGGVEQYF
>TRBJ1-2|.|TRBV3-1|.
TGTGCCAGCAGCCAAGATCCCGTGTACTATGGCTACACCTTC
CASSQDPVYYGYTF
>TRBJ2-7|.|TRBV20-1|TRBD2
TGCAGTGGAGCGGGAGGCCTCGTTGACGAGCAGTACTTC
CSGAGGLVDEQYF
>TRBJ2-1|.|TRBV11-2|.
TGTGCCAGCAGCTTAAGACTTTCGGAGACCTACAATGAGCAGTTCTTC
CASSLRLSETYNEQFF
>TRBJ1-2|.|TRBV19|.
TGTGCCAGTAGTATCGGGAAGAACTATGGCTACACCTTC
CASSIGKNYGYTF
>TRBJ1-2|.|TRBV3-1|TRBD1
TGTGCCAGCAGCATGACAGGGGGCGGTGGCTACACCTTC
CASSMTGGGGYTF
>TRBJ1-2|.|TRBV5-4|.
TGTGCCAGCAGCCCCTCACTGAACTATGGCTACACCTTC
CASSPSLNYGYTF
>TRBJ2-2|.|TRBV19|TRBD1
TGTGCCAGTAGCCCTTTCGGACAGGGAACCGGGGAGCTGTTTTTT
CASSPFGQGTGELFF
>TRBJ2-5|.|TRBV5-1|TRBD2
TGCGCCAGCAGCTTGGTCTTTGGGCGGGGGGACCAAGAGACCCAGTACTTC
CASSLVFGRGDQETQYF
>TRBJ2-7|.|TRBV4-2|.
TGTGCCAGCAGCCAAGATCGGGGCGAGCAGTACTTC
CASSQDRGEQYF
>TRBJ2-7|.|TRBV6-5|.
TGTGCCAGCAGTTACTCAAGGGAGACCTACGAGCAGTACTTC
CASSYSRETYEQYF
>TRBJ2-3|.|TRBV5-4|.
TGTGCCAGCAGCGTCGGGGGGCTTATCAGCGGAGATACGCAGTATTTT
CASSVGGLISGDTQYF
>TRBJ1-1|.|TRBV12-5|.
TGTGCTAGTGTGTCGGGGGGCACTGAAGCTTTCTTT
CASVSGGTEAFF
>TRBJ2-5|.|TRBV7-6|.
TGTGCCAGCAGCTCAGCTAGGGAGACCCAGTACTTC
CASSSARETQYF
>TRBJ2-3|.|TRBV20-1|.
TGCAGTGCTACAGGGGATAAGGGCACAGATACGCAGTATTTT
CSATGDKGTDTQYF
>TRBJ2-7|.|TRBV7-2|.
TGTGCCAGCAGCTTAAATCCGGAGGCGGGCACCTACGAGCAGTACTTC
CASSLNPEAGTYEQYF
>TRBJ1-5|.|TRBV19|.
TGTGCCAGTAGTATCGCGGGGGGCAGTTGGGATCAGCCCCAGCATTTT
CASSIAGGSWDQPQHF
>TRBJ1-2|.|TRBV18|.
TGTGCCAGCTCACCACCCGGGGCAGCAAGCTATGGCTACACCTTC
CASSPPGAASYGYTF
>TRBJ2-7|.|TRBV30|.
TGTGCCTGGAGTGTAACAGAATACGAGCAGTACTTC
CAWSVTEYEQYF
>TRBJ2-7|.|TRBV7-8|.
TGTGCCAGCAGCTTAGCTGCGACAGACTACGAGCAGTACTTC
CASSLAATDYEQYF
>TRBJ2-7|.|TRBV5-1|.
TGCGCCAGCAGCTTAGGCGGAAGGGCGACGGGCGAGCAGTACTTC
CASSLGGRATGEQYF
>TRBJ2-7|once|TRBV11-1|.
TGTGCCAGCAGCCACGACGCCTTCTCCTACGAGCAGTACTTC
CASSHDAFSYEQYF
>TRBJ2-7|.|TRBV30|TRBD1
TGTGCCTGGAGTGCCGGGTCCGGGACAGTCTACGAGCAGTACTTC
CAWSAGSGTVYEQYF
>TRBJ2-1|.|TRBV20-1|.
TGCAGTGCTTCCAGGCAGGGCCAGGGGTCCACCGGCAATGAGCAGTTCTTC
CSASRQGQGSTGNEQFF
>TRBJ2-5|.|TRBV2|.
TGTGCCAGCAGCAGGGGTCCCCCCATGGACCAGTACTTC
CASSRGPPMDQYF
>TRBJ1-1|.|TRBV20-1|TRBD1
TGCAGTGCTAGGGACAGGGGGAACACTGAAGCTTTCTTT
CSARDRGNTEAFF
>TRBJ2-3|.|TRBV24-1|TRBD2
TGTGCCATCCCTAGCGGGGGGTCGGATACGCAGTATTTT
CAIPSGGSDTQYF
>TRBJ1-1|.|TRBV29-1|.
TGCAGCGTCGGAACCCCAGGCACTGAAGCTTTCTTT
CSVGTPGTEAFF
>TRBJ2-5|.|TRBV11-2|.
TGTGCCAGCAGCCCCCAAGGGGGGGTTCAGTACCAAGAGACCCAGTACTTC
CASSPQGGVQYQETQYF
>TRBJ2-1|.|TRBV12-3/TRBV12-4|.
TGTGCCAGCAGTTTATCAGGCTCCCGGTGGAATGAGCAGTTCTTC
CASSLSGSRWNEQFF
>TRBJ2-5|.|TRBV11-2|TRBD2
TGTGCCAGCAGCTTAGGTGGGGGGACTAGCGGGAGGCAGACCCAGTACTTC
CASSLGGGTSGRQTQYF
>TRBJ2-4|.|TRBV29-1|TRBD2
TGCAGCGTTGACTTAGCGGGAGGAAACATTCAGTACTTC
CSVDLAGGNIQYF
>TRBJ2-1|few|TRBV28|.
TGTGCCACCTACGGGAGAAGCTCCTACAATGAGCAGTTCTTC
CATYGRSSYNEQFF
>TRBJ1-1|.|TRBV18|.
TGTGCCAGCTCACCATTGGATAGTAACACTGAAGCTTTCTTT
CASSPLDSNTEAFF
>TRBJ2-7|.|TRBV18|.
TGTGCCAGCTCTGGGTGGGACCGCACCTACGAGCAGTACTTC
CASSGWDRTYEQYF
>TRBJ2-7|.|TRBV15|.
TGTGCCACCAGCAGAGATCGGGGCAGGGTGGGGTACGAGCAGTACTTC
CATSRDRGRVGYEQYF
>TRBJ2-5|.|TRBV18|TRBD1
TGTGCCAGCTCACCGTTGGACAGGGGAGCACAAGAGACCCAGTACTTC
CASSPLDRGAQETQYF
>TRBJ1-2|.|TRBV4-1|.
TGCGCCAGCAGCCAAGTTATACTGAACTATGGCTACACCTTC
CASSQVILNYGYTF
>TRBJ1-1|.|TRBV21-1|.
TGTGCCAGCAGCTCACAGGGGGCAGAGAACACTGAAGCTTTCTTT
CASSSQGAENTEAFF
>TRBJ2-1|few|TRBV4-2|TRBD2
TGTGCCAGCAGCCAAGAAGTGGCTAGCGGGAGTACTGAGCAGTTCTTC
CASSQEVASGSTEQFF
>TRBJ1-1|.|TRBV12-5|.
TGTGCTAGTGGTTTGGCCCAGGAAGGCCGGTGGGTTACTGAAGCTTTCTTT
CASGLAQEGRWVTEAFF
>TRBJ1-2|.|TRBV6-4|.
TGTGCCAGCAGACTCAATCCCCTATCTGGCTACACCTTC
CASRLNPLSGYTF
>TRBJ2-7|once|TRBV7-2|.
TGTGCCAGCAGCTTAGAGGCGGGTTACGAGCAGTACTTC
CASSLEAGYEQYF
>TRBJ1-5|.|TRBV3-1|.
TGTGCCAGCAGCCAAGGTACAGCAAATCAGCCCCAGCATTTT
CASSQGTANQPQHF
>TRBJ2-1|.|TRBV24-1|.
TGTGCCACCAGTGACCCCGGACCCTACAATGAGCAGTTCTTC
CATSDPGPYNEQFF
>TRBJ1-5|.|TRBV6-4|TRBD1
TGTGCCAGCAGTGGCGACAGGGGGTGCTATAGCAATCAGCCCCAGCATTTT
CASSGDRGCYSNQPQHF
>TRBJ2-1|.|TRBV30|TRBD2
TGTGCCTGGAGAAAGACTAGCGGTCACAATGAGCAGTTCTTC
CAWRKTSGHNEQFF
>TRBJ2-3|.|TRBV3-1|TRBD2
TGTGCCAGCAGCCAAGGAATGGGACTAGCGGGAAATACGCAGTATTTT
CASSQGMGLAGNTQYF
>TRBJ2-7|once|TRBV29-1|.
TGCAGCGTTGGCGGACTAAACTACGAGCAGTACTTC
CSVGGLNYEQYF
>TRBJ2-1|once|TRBV30|TRBD1
TGTGCCTGGTCGGGACAGGGCGTCAATGAGCAGTTCTTC
CAWSGQGVNEQFF
>TRBJ1-5|once|TRBV7-8|.
TGTGCCAGCAGCCCCACAGGGCCCAATCAGCCCCAGCATTTT
CASSPTGPNQPQHF
>TRBJ1-1|.|TRBV20-1|.
TGCAGGCTTTCAGAGAGGGACACTGAAGCTTTCTTT
CRLSERDTEAFF
>TRBJ2-1|.|TRBV4-1|.
TGCGCCAGCAGCCAAGTGGGCCGTAGCTCCTACAATGAGCAGTTCTTC
CASSQVGRSSYNEQFF
>TRBJ2-3|.|TRBV5-1|.
TGCGCCAGCAGCTTGGTACAGGGAGACACAGATACGCAGTATTTT
CASSLVQGDTDTQYF
>TRBJ2-7|.|TRBV20-1|TRBD1
TGCAGTGCTAGCCCCGGGACAGGATCCGGCGAGCAGTACTTC
CSASPGTGSGEQYF